This T cell receptor (beta chain) was captured by sequencing in a study of tissue T cells after allogeneic stem cell transplantation. The overall study: Tissue samples with histologically apparent lymphocytes on H&E review were prioritized for sequencing. Notes on the study in general: Some tissue clones might be persisting host cells; their alloreactivity or antigen specificity was not determined. The patient cohort was small and clinically heterogeneous, with limited sampling depth. Motif-based clustering found tissue-specific repertoire signatures shared across patients, though few clones were shared.

CDR3 length: 15 residues. Germline V gives CDR1 WSHSY, CDR2 SAAADI. The ends lost 6 bases at V and 5 bases at J; junction bases unmatched: 7. This clone was found once. Its antigen is still unknown. Data came from immunoSEQ multiplex PCR; TCRdb stores just in-frame clones and leaves some out. The profile shows fewer than 30,000 clones, less than 75% of them singletons. The sequenced sample was tissue from the ileum, obtained at autopsy. J is TRBJ2-5 and V is TRBV10-2; the match to TRBD2 covers 12 bases. This TCR was sampled from a female donor older than 55 with lung cancer. CDR3 sequence: CASRPHGTSGETQYF. The CDR3 region has the DNA TGCGCCAGCAGGCCCCATGGGACTAGCGGGGAGACCCAGTACTTC.